One sample yielded the 19 T cell receptor beta chains listed below, sequenced in a study of blood T cell repertoires in COVID-19. The method was immunoSEQ multiplex PCR; TCRdb's version includes in-frame clones alone and lacks a portion of them. The sample lists over 45,000 clones; under 85% were seen once. The sequenced material came from peripheral blood. Source of these receptors: a man aged 60 to 75 with active COVID-19.

The CDR3 is CASNSYSGGAYEQYF. The CDR3 DNA sequence: TGTGCCAGCAATAGCTATAGCGGGGGGGCTTACGAGCAGTACTTC. The V call is TRBV28, the J call TRBJ2-7; 11 positions match TRBD2. V was pared by 7 bases and J by 4 bases, with 9 bases of the junction left unmatched. The germline gives CDR1 MDHEN, CDR2 SYDVKM. This CDR3 spans 15 amino acids.

The chain employs TRBV3-1 (or the pseudogene TRBV3-2) and TRBJ2-5; TRBD2 matches at 8 bases. The J segment lost 1 base and the V segment lost 3 bases, leaving 7 bases of the junction unmatched. The CDR3 contains 16 residues. CDR1 LGHDT and CDR2 YNNKEL come from the germline V gene (reference sequence). Written as DNA, the CDR3 is TGTGCCAGCAGCCACGGCCAGCGGGAGTCCCAAGAGACCCAGTACTTC. It codes for CASSHGQRESQETQYF.

The chain combines TRBV19 with TRBJ2-2; possible D gene TRBD2, 6 bases. Germline CDR1 is LNHDA and CDR2 is SQIVND (reference sequence). V dropped 6 bases and J dropped 7 bases, with 18 bases sitting between them. The CDR3 is made up of 15 amino acids. Here the CDR3 reads CASSGGRQRYGELFF. CDR3 coding DNA: TGTGCCAGTAGCGGAGGGCGGCAGAGATACGGGGAGCTGTTTTTT.

This clone was found once. The chain employs TRBV14 and TRBJ2-3, with a weak D call TRBD2 (5 bases). Looked up from germline, CDR1 is SGHDN and CDR2 is FVKESK. The V end was cut by 0 bases, the J end by 2 bases, with 9 bases between. The CDR3 has 15 residues. DNA of the CDR3: TGTGCCAGCAGCCAAGAGCTAGCACTCACAGATACGCAGTATTTT. Its translation is CASSQELALTDTQYF.

CDR3 nucleotides: TGTGCCAGCAGTTTAGGTAGCGGACGTAGGTTCTTC. Translating it yields CASSLGSGRRFF. The rearrangement joins TRBV12-3 or TRBV12-4 to TRBJ2-1, with D possibly TRBD2 on 6 matching bases. The CDR3 is 12 residues long. Trimming pared 1 base from V and 15 bases from J, leaving 13 bases between.

The V and J genes are TRBV13 and TRBJ1-3; D not certain. CDR1 and CDR2 (germline): PRHDT, FYEKMQ (reference sequence). Trimming pared 4 bases from V and 0 bases from J, leaving 13 bases between. This CDR3 is built from 16 residues. CDR3 DNA: TGTGCCAGCAGCTCCCCCAGTTTTGACTCTGGAAACACCATATATTTT. It translates to CASSSPSFDSGNTIYF.

J is TRBJ1-6 and V is TRBV20-1; D is possibly TRBD1 (5 bases). Trimming pared 3 bases from V and 0 bases from J, leaving 12 bases between. This CDR3 has 16 amino acids. Germline-derived CDR1 and CDR2 are DFQATT and SNEGSKA (reference sequence). The CDR3 DNA is TGCAGTGCTAGTTTGGAGGGGAGCTCCTATAATTCACCCCTCCACTTT. Translation gives CSASLEGSSYNSPLHF.

Remarks on this clone: A read error may produce the germline difference seen at one junction end. This chain joins TRBV11-3 and TRBJ2-5; no reliable D call. The germline gives CDR1 SGHNT, CDR2 YENEEA. The CDR3 is 13 amino acids. The CDR3: CASSLGPQETQYF. The CDR3 region has the DNA TGTGCCAGCAGTTTAGGTCCTCAAGAGACCCAGTACTTC.

V is TRBV4-2 and J is TRBJ2-3, with TRBD2 matching over 8 bases. The CDR3 spans 17 residues. V trimming: 0 bases; J trimming: 2 bases; junction bases outside the gene matches: 7. Germline lookup yields CDR1 LGHNA and CDR2 YNFKEQ. CDR3 DNA: TGTGCCAGCAGCCAAGATACAGCGGGGGCGATCACAGATACGCAGTATTTT. It codes for CASSQDTAGAITDTQYF.

V gene TRBV5-6 combines with J gene TRBJ2-7; D remains unclear. V was cut by 0 bases and J by 2 bases, with 6 bases left in between. The CDR3 extends over 13 amino acids. CDR1 is SGHDT and CDR2 is YYEEEE in the germline V gene. In nucleotides, the CDR3 is TGTGCCAGCAGCTTGGTAACAGCCTACGAGCAGTACTTC. This gives the protein CASSLVTAYEQYF. Filled out from reference TRBV5-6 and TRBJ2-7, the complete variable domain reads DAGVTQSPTHLIKTRGQQVTLRCSPKSGHDTVSWYQQALGQGPQFIFQYYEEEERQRGNFPDRFSGHQFPNYSSELNVNALLLGDSALYLCASSLVTAYEQYFGPGTRLTVT.

The table lists this clone with a count of one. This chain uses TRBV3-1 (or the pseudogene TRBV3-2) with TRBJ2-1, with a weak D call TRBD2 (5 bases). The CDR3 loop spans 13 amino acids. Germline loops: CDR1 LGHDT, CDR2 YNNKEL (reference sequence). V lost 4 bases and J 6 bases, leaving 10 bases between the germline ends. The CDR3 spells CASSLSGFNEQFF. The CDR3 bases are TGTGCCAGCAGCCTAAGCGGCTTCAATGAGCAGTTCTTC.

The CDR3 DNA reads TGCAGCGTTGAGGGTACCCGCGGATATACGCAGTATTTT. Residues: CSVEGTRGYTQYF. The rearrangement links TRBV29-1 to TRBJ2-3; D ambiguous. Trimming stripped 3 bases from V and 7 bases from J, with 14 bases between. The CDR3 totals 13 residues. The germline V gene has CDR1 SQVTM and CDR2 ANQGSEA.

The chain combines TRBV6-1 with TRBJ2-7; TRBD1 aligns across 8 bases. Germline-derived CDR1 and CDR2 are MNHNS and SASEGT. This CDR3 has 15 residues. The V and J ends lost 0 bases and 5 bases, in that order; junction bases with no gene match: 6. The CDR3 sequence is CASSEAAGQGHEQYF. Written as DNA, the CDR3 is TGTGCCAGCAGTGAAGCCGCCGGACAGGGCCACGAGCAGTACTTC.

This clone was seen once. The chain couples TRBV5-4 to TRBJ2-1, with TRBD2 identical over 15 bases. Unmatched junction bases numbered 1, after V lost 3 bases and J lost 6 bases. Looked up from germline, CDR1 is SGHNT and CDR2 is YYREEE (reference sequence). The CDR3 spans 15 residues. The CDR3 sequence: CASSWGLAGGNEQFF. The CDR3 DNA sequence: TGTGCCAGCAGCTGGGGACTAGCGGGGGGCAATGAGCAGTTCTTC.

This chain connects TRBV28 to TRBJ1-5, with 7 bases fitting TRBD1. Germline V gene data show CDR1 as MDHEN and CDR2 as SYDVKM. The CDR3 is 12 residues long. V was pared by 6 bases and J by 5 bases, with 1 base of the junction left unmatched. The CDR3 DNA sequence: TGTGCCAGCAGGAGGGGGCATCAGCCCCAGCATTTT. Translating it yields CASRRGHQPQHF.

The J gene is TRBJ2-3, the V gene TRBV5-1; D not resolved. The germline V gene has CDR1 SGHRS and CDR2 YFSETQ. V lost 4 bases, J lost 6 bases, and 15 bases lay in between. CDR3 size: 14 residues. The CDR3 DNA is TGCGCCAGCAGCCGATCCCAGGTCGTGGATACGCAGTATTTT. Translating it yields CASSRSQVVDTQYF.

The chain links TRBV7-9 to TRBJ2-1; 7 nucleotides match TRBD2. V gave up 2 bases and J gave up 4 bases; unmatched junction bases: 5. The CDR3 loop spans 15 amino acids. Germline V CDR1 and CDR2: SEHNR, FQNEAQ (reference sequence). This chain's CDR3 is CASSLISGLYNEQFF. For the CDR3, the DNA is TGTGCCAGCAGCTTAATTAGCGGGCTTTACAATGAGCAGTTCTTC.

The chain couples TRBV4-1 to TRBJ2-3; 8 bases line up with TRBD1. The CDR3 covers 17 residues. CDR1 is MGHRA and CDR2 is YSYEKL in the germline V gene. Trimming at V came to 3 bases and at J to 2 bases, leaving 10 bases not matched to a gene. In DNA form, the CDR3 reads TGCGCCAGCAGCCAGGCTCCGGGACAGGAGCTCACAGATACGCAGTATTTT. Its protein is CASSQAPGQELTDTQYF.

V and J are TRBV24-1 and TRBJ2-5, with TRBD2 matching over 9 bases. The CDR3 loop spans 16 amino acids. Germline V CDR1 and CDR2: KGHDR, SFDVKD. The V gene end was trimmed by 1 base and the J gene end by 5 bases; junction bases not matched to a gene: 7. The CDR3 bases are TGTGCCACCAGTGATTTCAAGCGGGGGGCCCCCGAGACCCAGTACTTC. Residues: CATSDFKRGAPETQYF.